This T cell receptor (beta chain) stems from a study of shared clonotypes between healthy human individuals. Overall study results and limits: Only blood samples were collected, and tissue repertoires likely differ.

TCRdb's copy holds only in-frame clones and misses some; the assay was immunoSEQ multiplex PCR. Of fewer than 600,000 clones in the sample, roughly 77% are singletons; the top ten hold 13%. Study donors comprised healthy, HIV-negative adults devoid of recent acute infection or vaccination. As concerns this clone: Its target is unknown.

The TCR was taken from a woman between 35 and 50 years old in good health. Some clones in this sample may be carry-over from other donors' samples. The sequenced sample consisted of PBMCs.

For the CDR3, the DNA is TGTGCCAGCAGCTTGCATCAAAGACGAAACACCGGGGAGCTGTTTTTT. Amino acid sequence: CASSLHQRRNTGELFF. This rearrangement joins TRBV5-5 to TRBJ2-2; D is ambiguous. This CDR3 contains 16 residues. V lost 1 base, J lost 2 bases, and 12 bases lay in between. Per germline, CDR1 SGHKS and CDR2 YYEKEE (reference sequence).